Sequencing of this TCR beta chain was carried out in a study of OX40 agonist ivuxolimab in advanced cancers. About the investigation overall: Ivuxolimab was a fully human IgG2 agonistic monoclonal antibody targeting the costimulatory receptor OX40 (CD134). Partial responses occurred in three dose-escalation patients: two with cutaneous melanoma and one with hepatocellular carcinoma. The purpose of peripheral TCRbeta sequencing was to test whether ivuxolimab changed TCR sequence diversity and led to clonal T-cell expansion. Prior anti-PD-1, anti-PD-L1 or anti-CTLA-4 therapy was permitted, and approximately 40% of dose-escalation patients had received checkpoint inhibitors. In the dose-escalation cohort, roughly 80% of patients were male, and the mean age was about 55 years, with a range of 23 to 79. Of the approximately 50 dose-escalation patients, hepatocellular carcinoma was present in about 20, melanoma in some 15, renal cell carcinoma in 9 and head and neck cancer in 9. The monotherapy dose-escalation portion (N of about 47 patients) of the phase I ivuxolimab trial is reported in the paper. Intravenous ivuxolimab was administered to patients every 2 weeks at six dose levels: 0.01, 0.1, 0.3, 1.5, 3 and 10 mg/kg. Broad study findings and their caveats: At doses of 0.1 to 3.0 mg/kg, clonal expansion of both CD4+ and CD8+ blood T cells was observed from baseline to week 6. Low levels of normalized T-cell clonal expansion were also seen in some patients who did not respond. In partial responders in the 0.1-3.0 mg/kg groups, normalized peripheral clonal expansion was found to be among the lowest, especially among CD8+ T cells. The antigen specificity of the peripheral T cells that underwent clonal expansion was not determined. After ivuxolimab, more expanded clones were found on average in CD8+ T cells than in CD4+ T cells.

Patients with autoimmune disease history or receiving systemic immunosuppression were excluded from the trial. In every dose cohort, peripheral blood was drawn for TCR sequencing at baseline, cycle 4 day 1, and cycle 7 day 1. The samples were taken from a phase I, first-in-human, multicenter, open-label dose-escalation trial of ivuxolimab. Adults with locally advanced or metastatic melanoma, renal cell, hepatocellular, or head and neck squamous cell carcinoma were enrolled in the trial. Before TCR sequencing, CD4+ T cells and CD8+ T cells were sorted from peripheral blood as separate populations. For sequencing of the TCRbeta CDR3 region, genomic DNA was extracted from the sorted cells. The immunoSEQ Assay was used to sequence the TCRbeta CDR3 regions. The source is immuneACCESS, and TCRdb retained only in-frame sequences with V and J called. Part of the clones is not carried over; for the studies checked, unresolved V genes explain less than half of this, and the remainder is unexplained. This sample lists tens of thousands of clones; 80% were detected once. The ten largest clones represent 4.2% of the sample.

This clone was seen a handful of times. What antigen it recognizes has not been identified. It has no much larger one-base neighbor in the sample; base qualities were not kept. V lost 5 bases and J lost 3 bases; the stretch between them is 8 bases long. The CDR3 spans 13 residues, from the cysteine through the phenylalanine. Only the CDR3 portion is preserved as DNA: 39 bases, with reading frame beginning at the first base. Via the germline V gene (reference sequence), CDR1 is SGHNT and CDR2 YYREEE. The sequences come from CD4+ or CD8+ T cells sorted from blood, collected in a trial of the OX40 agonist ivuxolimab. The sequence joins TRBV5-4 to TRBJ1-4, with an unclear D gene assignment. This TCR came from an adult with an advanced solid tumor such as melanoma, head and neck, liver or kidney cancer. The sequenced DNA is TGTGCCAGCAGTTCCGGACCTAATGAAAAACTGTTTTTT. Its translation reads: CASSSGPNEKLFF.